This TCR beta chain was obtained from a study of cytomegalovirus exposure and HLA in healthy donors. Study-wide findings and caveats: In an earlier analysis, about 90% or about 30%: the productive usage of most TCR beta V segments. Associated with HLA alleles at 0.05 false discovery rate in a later analysis were over 15,000 TCR beta sequences.

As concerns this clone: Its target is not known.

13 Jbeta primers and 60 Vbeta primers were used for the PCR. Profiled with immunoSEQ multiplex PCR; TCRdb holds only in-frame clones, not every one. The data hold about 170,000 clones, with over 70% observed a single time. The specimen sequenced was PBMCs. The TCR sequence derives from a boy aged 2 to 9 in good health and CMV-seronegative.

CDR3 sequence (DNA): TGTGCCAGCAGCTTGAGGGGGCTCGAGACCCAGTACTTC. Residues: CASSLRGLETQYF. V gene TRBV7-6 combines with J gene TRBJ2-5, with 7 bases that match TRBD1. Looked up from germline, CDR1 is SGHVS and CDR2 is FNYEAQ. CDR3 length: 13 residues. Trimming at V came to 3 bases and at J to 5 bases, leaving 3 bases not matched to a gene.